These 8 T cell receptor beta chains share one sample of origin, sequenced in a study of blood T cell repertoires in COVID-19. Only in-frame clones appear in the TCRdb table, and some are missing; sequencing was by immunoSEQ multiplex PCR. In the table there are some 50,000 clones, more than 85% of which are singletons. Sequencing was carried out using PBMCs or T cells enriched from blood (not recorded which). The receptor source for this set is a woman in her forties or fifties who had recovered from COVID-19.

The V gene is TRBV30, the J gene TRBJ1-1; D gene uncertain. CDR1 and CDR2 (germline): GTSNPN, SVGIG (reference sequence). The germline V and J ends were trimmed by 8 bases and 0 bases, with 7 bases remaining between them. The CDR3 consists of 11 residues. CDR3 DNA: TGTGCCCTAGAGATGAACACTGAAGCTTTCTTT. Its translation is CALEMNTEAFF. The variable domain in full, with the rest retrieved from reference TRBV30 and TRBJ1-1, is SQTIHQWPATLVQPVGSPLSLECTVEGTSNPNLYWYRQAAGRGLQLLFYSVGIGQISSEVPQNLSASRPQDRQFILSSKKLLLSDSGFYLCALEMNTEAFFGQGTRLTVV.

The rearrangement joins TRBV28 to TRBJ1-2; TRBD1 agrees at 7 bases. J lost 4 bases, V lost 6 bases, and 11 bases had no gene match. The germline gives CDR1 MDHEN, CDR2 SYDVKM. The CDR3 consists of 15 residues. In DNA form, the CDR3 reads TGTGCCAGCAGGAACCGACAGGGACTGACCTATGGCTACACCTTC. Its protein is CASRNRQGLTYGYTF.

The rearrangement joins TRBV7-9 to TRBJ1-4; 9 positions match TRBD1. Germline lookup yields CDR1 SEHNR and CDR2 FQNEAQ (reference sequence). The CDR3 is 15 amino acids. V was pared by 4 bases and J by 8 bases, with 8 bases of the junction left unmatched. The CDR3 DNA reads as TGTGCCAGCAGCTCCTTAGGCACAGGGGGCGAAAAACTGTTTTTT. Amino acid sequence: CASSSLGTGGEKLFF.

The gene calls are TRBV11-3 and TRBJ2-1, with a tentative D call TRBD2 (7 bases). From germline, CDR1 is SGHNT and CDR2 YENEEA. The CDR3 spans 13 residues. V lost 6 bases and J 5 bases, leaving 11 bases between the germline ends. CDR3 DNA: TGTGCCAGCAGTCTAGGGGGGGACAATGAGCAGTTCTTC. Its protein product is CASSLGGDNEQFF.

This clone was seen just once. The chain is built from TRBV6-1 and TRBJ2-1; D perhaps matches TRBD2 (6 bases). Germline V gene lookup returns CDR1 MNHNS and CDR2 SASEGT. The CDR3 has 15 amino acids. The V gene lost 3 bases and the J gene lost 12 bases, with 21 bases spanning the gap. The CDR3 region is CASSEVAEPYGGQFF. The CDR3 nucleotides read TGTGCCAGCAGTGAGGTAGCGGAGCCCTACGGTGGGCAGTTCTTC.

The chain uses TRBV3-1 (or the pseudogene TRBV3-2) and TRBJ2-4; D is perhaps TRBD1 (5 bases). The CDR3 consists of 15 residues. Trimming left V 1 base short and J 0 bases short, with 7 bases between. Germline loops: CDR1 LGHDT, CDR2 YNNKEL (reference sequence). DNA of the CDR3: TGTGCCAGCAGCCAAGGACAGTTAGCCAAAAACATTCAGTACTTC. Its protein product is CASSQGQLAKNIQYF.

The rearrangement links TRBV19 to TRBJ2-3; 8 bases fit TRBD1. V lost 4 bases to trimming and J lost 2 bases; unmatched junction nucleotides: 14. Looked up from germline, CDR1 is LNHDA and CDR2 is SQIVND (reference sequence). The CDR3 extends over 18 amino acids. The CDR3 region has the DNA TGTGCCAGTAGTACGCGACAGGGGCTAAAGCGAGACACAGATACGCAGTATTTT. It codes for CASSTRQGLKRDTDTQYF.

The chain joins TRBV6-2 or TRBV6-3 to TRBJ1-6, with 9 bases matching TRBD1. The germline V gene has CDR1 MNHEY and CDR2 SVGEGT. The junction had 5 bases not matched to a gene; V was cut back by 4 bases and J by 10 bases. CDR3 length: 14 residues. CDR3 protein: CASSFRQGESPLHF. CDR3 coding DNA: TGTGCCAGCAGTTTTCGACAGGGGGAATCACCCCTCCACTTT.